Presented here are 7 T cell receptor beta chains from one specimen sequenced in a study of blood T cell repertoires in COVID-19. The repertoire was sequenced with immunoSEQ multiplex PCR; TCRdb's copy has only in-frame clones and lacks some. The data show 25,000 or so clones, about 83% seen once. Sequencing input: peripheral blood. These receptors were obtained from a man aged 70 or older with acute or convalescent COVID-19.

The rearrangement links TRBV5-1 to TRBJ2-3, with D unresolved. Germline CDR1 and CDR2: SGHRS and YFSETQ. Trimming stripped 3 bases from V and 5 bases from J, with 7 bases between. This CDR3 has 12 amino acids. CDR3 DNA: TGCGCCAGCAGCTCTAATAGAGATACGCAGTATTTT. Translated: CASSSNRDTQYF.

This chain joins TRBV18 and TRBJ2-7, with D perhaps matching TRBD2 (6 bases). CDR1 and CDR2 (germline): KGHSH, LQKENI. CDR3 length: 16 residues. V was pared by 2 bases and J by 5 bases, with 19 bases between. CDR3 sequence (DNA): TGTGCCAGCTCACCAGGAATTCGGGAGCGGAGAAACGAGCAGTACTTC. It translates to CASSPGIRERRNEQYF.

The genes are TRBV9 and TRBJ2-7; TRBD2 agrees at 7 bases. V trimming: 0 bases; J trimming: 5 bases; junction bases outside the gene matches: 17. The CDR3 has 18 amino acids. The V gene's germline CDR1 is SGDLS and CDR2 YYNGEE. The CDR3 loop reads CASSVESSGEGVVHEQYF. DNA of the CDR3: TGTGCCAGCAGCGTAGAGTCTAGCGGAGAGGGTGTCGTCCACGAGCAGTACTTC.

The J gene is TRBJ2-1, the V gene TRBV6-5, with 9 bases fitting TRBD2. CDR1 and CDR2 from the germline V gene are MNHEY and SVGAGI. This CDR3 is 15 amino acids long. Trimming at V came to 5 bases and at J to 2 bases, leaving 4 bases not matched to a gene. CDR3 residues: CASSPTSGPYNEQFF. DNA for the CDR3: TGTGCCAGCAGTCCGACTAGCGGCCCCTACAATGAGCAGTTCTTC.

The chain uses TRBV30 and TRBJ1-6; D gene ambiguous. CDR3 length: 13 residues. Germline CDR1 and CDR2: GTSNPN and SVGIG (reference sequence). Between the trimmed V and J ends, which lost 2 bases and 5 bases, there was a span of 7 bases. CDR3 sequence (DNA): TGTGCCTGGAGTAAGAGCGATAATTCACCCCTCCACTTT. Its protein product is CAWSKSDNSPLHF.

The chain couples TRBV4-3 to TRBJ2-1, with D unclear. Trimming took off 0 bases at V and 0 bases at J, with 6 bases between the two ends. Germline loops: CDR1 LGHNA, CDR2 YSLEER. The CDR3 sequence is 15 residues long. The CDR3 reads CASSQDSSSYNEQFF. The CDR3 nucleotides read TGCGCCAGCAGCCAAGACTCGAGCTCCTACAATGAGCAGTTCTTC.

The chain joins TRBV21-1 to TRBJ1-4. TRBV21-1 has pseudogene status. This CDR3 has 15 amino acids. The CDR3 loop is CASSVRGGRSEKLFF. The CDR3 coding sequence is TGTGCCAGCAGCGTGAGGGGAGGCCGTTCTGAAAAACTGTTTTTT.